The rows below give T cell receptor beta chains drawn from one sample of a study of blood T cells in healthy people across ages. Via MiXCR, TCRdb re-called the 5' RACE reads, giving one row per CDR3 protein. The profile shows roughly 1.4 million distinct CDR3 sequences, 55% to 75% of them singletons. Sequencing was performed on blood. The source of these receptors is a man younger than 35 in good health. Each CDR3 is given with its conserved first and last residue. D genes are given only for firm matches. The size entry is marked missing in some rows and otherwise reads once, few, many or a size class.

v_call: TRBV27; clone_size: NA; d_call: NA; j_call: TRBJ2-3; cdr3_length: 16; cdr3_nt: TGTGCCAGCAGTTCCGACAGTCTGCAACGCACAGATACGCAGTATTTT; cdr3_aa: CASSSDSLQRTDTQYF
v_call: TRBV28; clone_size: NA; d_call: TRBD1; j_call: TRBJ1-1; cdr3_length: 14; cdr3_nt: TGTGCCAGCAGCGCCACCAGGGGGTACACTGAAGCTTTCTTT; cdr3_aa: CASSATRGYTEAFF
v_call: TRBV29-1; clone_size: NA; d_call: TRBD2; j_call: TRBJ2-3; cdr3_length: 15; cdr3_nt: TGCAGCGTGGACGGGACTAGCGGGAGCCCAGATACGCAGTATTTT; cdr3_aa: CSVDGTSGSPDTQYF
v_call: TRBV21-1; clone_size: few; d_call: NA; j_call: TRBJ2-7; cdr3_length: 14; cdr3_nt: TGTGCCAGCCCCAAAGCCAGGTATGAGAACGAGCAGTACTTC; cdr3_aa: CASPKARYENEQYF
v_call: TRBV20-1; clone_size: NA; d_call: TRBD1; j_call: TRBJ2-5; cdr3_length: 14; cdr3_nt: TGCAGTGCTTACCGGGACAGGGTGTTAGAGACCCAGTACTTC; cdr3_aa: CSAYRDRVLETQYF
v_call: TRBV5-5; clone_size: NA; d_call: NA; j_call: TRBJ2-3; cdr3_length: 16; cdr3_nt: TGTGCCAGCAGCGCCAACCCCATCCCGAGCACAGATACGCAGTATTTT; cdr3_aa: CASSANPIPSTDTQYF
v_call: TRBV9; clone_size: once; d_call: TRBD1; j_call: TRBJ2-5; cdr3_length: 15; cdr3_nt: TGTGTCAGCAGCGTAGGGACAGGCCTCCGGGAGACCCAGTACTTC; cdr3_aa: CVSSVGTGLRETQYF
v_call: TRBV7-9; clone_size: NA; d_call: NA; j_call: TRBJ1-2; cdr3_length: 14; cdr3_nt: TGTGCCAGCAGCACCGGGGAGGTTAGCTATGGCTACACCTTC; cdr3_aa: CASSTGEVSYGYTF
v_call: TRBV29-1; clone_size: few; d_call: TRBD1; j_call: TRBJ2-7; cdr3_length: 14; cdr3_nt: TGCAGCCCCGGACAGGGAAGATCGGGGTACGAGCAGTACTTC; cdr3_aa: CSPGQGRSGYEQYF
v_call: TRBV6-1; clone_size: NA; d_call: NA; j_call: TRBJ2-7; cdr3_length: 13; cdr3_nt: TGTGCCAGCAGTGAGGATTCTATGGGCGAGCAGTACTTC; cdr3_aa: CASSEDSMGEQYF
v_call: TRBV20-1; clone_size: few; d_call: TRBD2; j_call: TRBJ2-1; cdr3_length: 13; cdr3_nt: TGCAGTGCTAGAGGGCGGGAGAGTATTGAGCAGTTCTTC; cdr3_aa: CSARGRESIEQFF
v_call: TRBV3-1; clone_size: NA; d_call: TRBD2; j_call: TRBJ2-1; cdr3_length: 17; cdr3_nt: TGTGCCAGCAGCCAAGCCCCGGAAAGCGGGAGTGTCAATGAGCAGTTCTTC; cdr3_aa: CASSQAPESGSVNEQFF
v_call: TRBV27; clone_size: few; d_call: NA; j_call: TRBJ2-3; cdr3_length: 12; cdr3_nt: TGTGCCAGCAGTTGGACTACCGATACGCAGTATTTT; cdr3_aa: CASSWTTDTQYF
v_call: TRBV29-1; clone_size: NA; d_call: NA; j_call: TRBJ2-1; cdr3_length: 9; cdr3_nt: TGCAGCGTTGACAAGGAGCAGTTCTTC; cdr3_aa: CSVDKEQFF
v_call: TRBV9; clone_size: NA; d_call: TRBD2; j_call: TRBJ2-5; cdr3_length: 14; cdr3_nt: TGTGCCAGCAGCGGACTAGCAGACCAAGAGACCCAGTACTTC; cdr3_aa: CASSGLADQETQYF
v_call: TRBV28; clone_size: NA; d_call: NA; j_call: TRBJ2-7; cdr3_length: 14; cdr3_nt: TGTGCCAGCAGATTCTTTGACGGGGCCTACGAGCAGTACTTC; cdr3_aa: CASRFFDGAYEQYF
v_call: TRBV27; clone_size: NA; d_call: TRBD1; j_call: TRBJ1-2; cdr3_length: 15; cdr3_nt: TGTGCCAGCAGTTTATCGCCCCTTACAGGGGGCGGCTACACCTTC; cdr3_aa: CASSLSPLTGGGYTF
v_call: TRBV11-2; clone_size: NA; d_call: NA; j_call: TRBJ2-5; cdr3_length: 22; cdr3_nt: TGTGCCAGCAGCTTTTTCTATCTATTGGGGGGAAGGTCTGACAAATTCCAAGAGACCCAGTACTTC; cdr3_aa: CASSFFYLLGGRSDKFQETQYF
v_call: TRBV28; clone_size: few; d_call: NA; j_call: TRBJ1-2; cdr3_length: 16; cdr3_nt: TGTGCCAGCAGTTTTAGTTGGTCCGACAGACTCTATGGCTACACCTTC; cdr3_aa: CASSFSWSDRLYGYTF
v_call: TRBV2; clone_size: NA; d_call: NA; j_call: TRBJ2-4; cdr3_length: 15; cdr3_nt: TGTGCCAGCAGTGATCCGACTAGTGCCAAAAACATTCAGTACTTC; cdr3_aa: CASSDPTSAKNIQYF
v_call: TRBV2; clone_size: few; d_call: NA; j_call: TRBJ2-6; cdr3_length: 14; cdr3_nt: TGTGCCAGCAGGCCAGAATCCGGGGCCAACGTCCTGACTTTC; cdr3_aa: CASRPESGANVLTF
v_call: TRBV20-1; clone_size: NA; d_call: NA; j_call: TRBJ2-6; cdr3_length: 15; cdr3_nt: TGCAGTGCTAGAGATCCGATATCTGGGGCCAACGTCCTGACTTTC; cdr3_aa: CSARDPISGANVLTF